This TCR beta chain was recorded in a study of response to subunit inactivated influenza vaccine (dated by TCRdb to 2017 to 2018). Concerning the study at large: Deep quantitative T cell receptor repertoire profiling was used in the study to track responses to a trivalent subunit inactivated influenza vaccine. General findings and caveats noted by the study authors: According to the authors, only a limited number of new T cells may be recruited by each seasonal influenza vaccination.

This clonotype was seen at least ten times. This clone's antigen is unknown. The input lacks base qualities; no much larger clone sits a single base away. Libraries were made using RT-PCR. TCRdb names Illumina HiSeq 2500 as the instrument used. TCRdb trimmed public reads at Q25 via fastp, called clones via MiXCR and kept in-frame beta chains. Duplicate CDR3 protein sequences are folded into a single record with the most common DNA and genes. The sample records about 650,000 distinct CDR3 sequences, about a sixth of which are singletons. The ten largest make up under 14% of the sample. The CDR3 sequence holds 14 residues, the cysteine and phenylalanine included. The kept DNA is CDR3 alone, 42 bases in frame from the first base. For CDR1 and CDR2, the germline V gene (reference sequence) lists DFQATT and SNEGSKA. The junction carries 16 bases between V and J, which are trimmed by 3 bases and 5 bases respectively.

The input for sequencing was PBMCs from blood, taken 11 to 12 days after vaccination. In this chain, TRBV20-1 is recombined with TRBJ1-2; the D gene is unclear. The TCR originated in a man aged 50 to 60 who received an inactivated influenza vaccine. Donor details come from another sample of the same person, matched by shared clones. The nucleotide sequence is given as TGCAGTGCTAGTGATGAGGACTCGGGGTATGGCTACACCTTC. This sequence encodes CSASDEDSGYGYTF.